This TCR beta chain comes out of a study of OX40 agonist ivuxolimab in advanced cancers. Study-level information: A male proportion of about 86% was recorded, with mean age around 55 years and range about 20 to 79.

Some clones are missing from TCRdb's copy, which holds only in-frame ones; the method was immunoSEQ multiplex PCR. Of around 31,000 clones listed, 90% are singletons. V lost 6 bases to trimming and J lost 5 bases; unmatched junction nucleotides: 8. This CDR3 is built from 14 residues. Looked up from germline, CDR1 is SNHLY and CDR2 is FYNNEI. The material was CD4+ or CD8+ T cells sorted from blood, obtained in a trial of the OX40 agonist ivuxolimab. The clonotype originates from an adult with an advanced solid tumor such as melanoma, head and neck, liver or kidney cancer. This sequence joins TRBV2 and TRBJ1-2; 8 bases are shared with TRBD1. The CDR3 nucleotides are TGTGCCAGCAGCCCAGGGGGCGCAGGGTATGGCTACACCTTC. This codes for CASSPGGAGYGYTF.